In this sample, the clone carrying this TCR beta chain turned up a few times. Its antigen is unidentified. One end of the junction does not line up with germline, which may come from a read error. These data come from a study of early T cells in non-severe SARS-CoV-2 infection. As for the study in general: It was bulk RNA from unsorted whole blood that was sequenced, and the chains were unpaired. Study results and limitations: There was a bias toward anti-spike CD8 responses in VDJdb matching, which missed private and CD4 specificities.

Per germline, CDR1 DFQATT and CDR2 SNEGSKA (reference sequence). This CDR3 has 15 amino acids. Unique molecular identifiers were attached to individual cDNA molecules. From the 5' RACE reads, TCRdb called clonotypes with MiXCR, one entry per CDR3 protein. Here the sample spans nearly 60,000 distinct CDR3 sequences, roughly 13% being singletons. This sequence originates from an adult who was a healthcare worker with PCR-confirmed SARS-CoV-2 infection or an uninfected control (not recorded which). The chain uses TRBV20-1 and TRBJ1-1, with TRBD1 matching 8 bases. Sequencing was carried out using whole blood. CDR3 nucleotides: TGCAGTGCTATCTCCCCCGACAGGGGCCCGACTGGAGCTTTCTTT. Its protein product is CSAISPDRGPTGAFF.